This T cell receptor (beta chain) was obtained from a study of glioma-infiltrating T cells. Overall study: Low-grade gliomas were grade II; glioblastomas were grade IV at initial diagnosis. Presurgical dexamethasone in glioma patients lasted six or fewer days. Study findings and constraints: A blood CDR3 motif signature was depleted in highly divergent patients.

V was trimmed by 7 bases and J by 6 bases, leaving 14 bases between them. The CDR3 is made up of 12 amino acids. Germline V gene sequence: CDR1 SGHRS, CDR2 YFSETQ. Using RNA template, CDR3s of TCR alpha and beta were amplified with iRepertoire arm-PCR. TCRdb reprocessed the multiplex PCR reads via MiXCR and lists one record per CDR3 protein. This repertoire shows roughly 350,000 distinct CDR3 sequences, 41% found once; its top ten account for 12%. For this clonotype: The target antigen is unknown. Because it lacks the conserved phenylalanine or tryptophan at the end, this CDR3 is likely a read error.

Sequenced: glioma tissue, nonneoplastic brain tissue, or PBMCs (not recorded which). The V gene is TRBV5-1, the J gene TRBJ2-7; D is perhaps TRBD1 or TRBD2 (5 bases each). The clonotype was recovered from a human donor with low-grade glioma or glioblastoma, undergoing nonglioma brain surgery, or in good health (not recorded which). The CDR3 DNA reads TGCGCCAGCTCCTTTGGGACCGTCGAGCAGTACCTC. It is translated as CASSFGTVEQYL.